These 6 T cell receptor beta chains originate from one sample sequenced in a study of Ad26.COV2.S vaccination and SARS-CoV-2 variants. Treatment here: 15 to 20 received Ad26.COV2.S at low or high dose, single or two shots; a few received placebo; per-sample allocation not given. Each sample was drawn 63 days after the first injection (of vaccine or placebo). Generated by immunoSEQ multiplex PCR, the TCRdb table keeps only in-frame clones and is missing some. The table lists under 300,000 clones, around 88% of them singletons. The sequencing used peripheral blood, collected in a trial of Ad26.COV2.S vaccine versus placebo. All receptors derive from a person aged 18-60 years who received the Ad26.COV2.S COVID-19 vaccine or a placebo.

The gene calls are TRBV7-2 and TRBJ2-7; D possibly matches TRBD1 or TRBD2 (5 bases each). The CDR3 totals 14 residues. V dropped 4 bases and J dropped 5 bases, with 15 bases sitting between them. Germline V gene sequence: CDR1 SGHTA, CDR2 FQGNSA. The CDR3 spells CASSSPGPANEQYV. The CDR3, as DNA: TGTGCCAGCAGCTCCCCGGGACCCGCCAACGAGCAGTACGTC.

The chain recombines TRBV4-1 with TRBJ2-5; possible D gene TRBD1, 6 bases. Germline V gene lookup returns CDR1 MGHRA and CDR2 YSYEKL. The CDR3 consists of 17 residues. Trimming pared 4 bases from V and 0 bases from J, leaving 18 bases between. Here the CDR3 DNA reads TGCGCCAGCAGCCGAATATACAGGGCCGACTACCAAGAGACCCAGTACTTC. Its protein is CASSRIYRADYQETQYF.

The rearrangement uses TRBV5-6 and TRBJ2-7; D remains unclear. CDR3 length: 15 residues. The V gene's germline CDR1 is SGHDT and CDR2 YYEEEE. V was trimmed by 4 bases and J by 2 bases, leaving 16 bases between them. As DNA, the CDR3 is TGTGCCAGCAGCCTCGCCCCGGCAGGAACCTACGAGCAGTACGTC. This sequence encodes CASSLAPAGTYEQYV.

The genes are TRBV13 and TRBJ1-1; D is ambiguous. Germline loops: CDR1 PRHDT, CDR2 FYEKMQ (reference sequence). V shed 5 bases and J shed 3 bases, with 7 bases lying between them. The CDR3 is 12 amino acids. CDR3 nucleotide sequence: TGTGCCAGCAGCATGACCTACACTGAAGCTTTCTTT. Its protein product is CASSMTYTEAFF.

The chain joins TRBV12-3 or TRBV12-4 to TRBJ1-2; D ambiguous. V was cut by 2 bases and J by 1 base, with 5 bases left in between. CDR3 length equals 13 residues. The CDR3 sequence: CASSLQDNYGYTF. Here the CDR3 DNA reads TGTGCCAGCAGTTTACAGGATAACTATGGCTACACCTTC.

The J gene is TRBJ2-1, the V gene TRBV7-9; 7 nucleotides agree with TRBD1. The V segment lost 5 bases and the J segment 9 bases; nucleotides outside the gene matches: 16. The CDR3 covers 16 residues. Looked up from germline, CDR1 is SEHNR and CDR2 is FQNEAQ (reference sequence). The CDR3 bases are TGTGCCAGCAGCCTAGGATACGACAGGGTGTTGGGTGAGCAGTTCTTC. Its translation is CASSLGYDRVLGEQFF.